The 25 T cell receptor beta chains presented below share a single source sample, sequenced in a study of identical twins. One entry per CDR3 protein results from TCRdb running MiXCR on the 5' RACE reads. Of hundreds of thousands of distinct CDR3 sequences in the sample, 6.1% are singletons; the top ten hold approximately 1.6%. Sequenced material: naive T cells sorted from blood. Receptors originate from a man between 18 and 35 years old in good health.

J is TRBJ2-2 and V is TRBV6-1; D gene ambiguous. The CDR3 is 13 amino acids. The germline V gene encodes CDR1 MNHNS and CDR2 SASEGT. V was trimmed by 3 bases and J by 7 bases, leaving 9 bases between them. In nucleotides, the CDR3 is TGTGCCAGCAGTGACGACATGGTCGGGGAGCTGTTTTTT. This codes for CASSDDMVGELFF.

This rearrangement joins TRBV3-1 to TRBJ2-6; D remains unclear. V lost 10 bases and J 0 bases, leaving 10 bases between the germline ends. Germline CDR1 and CDR2: LGHDT and YNNKEL (reference sequence). This CDR3 contains 14 residues. The CDR3 nucleotides read TGTGCCACCTCACTTACCTCTGGGGCCAACGTCCTGACTTTC. This encodes CATSLTSGANVLTF.

V usage is TRBV7-8 and J usage is TRBJ2-2; D is ambiguous. CDR3 length: 15 residues. The germline gives CDR1 SGHVS, CDR2 FQNEAQ. The ends were cut back, 4 bases at V and 6 bases at J, with 15 bases in the middle. The CDR3 bases are TGTGCCAGCAGCTCCATCCGGTTGATAGCCGGGGAGCTGTTTTTT. It yields the protein CASSSIRLIAGELFF.

This clonotype has a count of ten or more. J is TRBJ2-1 and V is TRBV5-1; TRBD2 matches at 8 bases. Trimming removed 0 bases from V and 5 bases from J; junction bases left unmatched: 7. Germline CDR1 and CDR2: SGHRS and YFSETQ. The CDR3 is 16 amino acids. For the CDR3, the DNA is TGCGCCAGCAGCTTGGCCCTAGCGGGCCCGAACAATGAGCAGTTCTTC. Protein: CASSLALAGPNNEQFF.

This clonotype was recorded at least ten times. The J gene is TRBJ2-3, the V gene TRBV7-2; the D is unclear. The CDR3 is 13 residues long. V shed 5 bases and J shed 6 bases, with 12 bases lying between them. From germline, CDR1 is SGHTA and CDR2 FQGNSA. The CDR3 sequence: CASSPASGDTQYF. In DNA form, the CDR3 reads TGTGCCAGCAGCCCAGCCTCCGGTGATACGCAGTATTTT.

The chain links TRBV7-2 to TRBJ2-1; D not resolved. The CDR3 has 14 residues. Germline V gene lookup returns CDR1 SGHTA and CDR2 FQGNSA. V lost 1 base and J 10 bases, leaving 14 bases between the germline ends. The CDR3 DNA follows: TGTGCCAGCAGCTTAGTTGGTTCCGTGTACGAGCAGTTCTTC. Protein: CASSLVGSVYEQFF.

This clonotype was recorded many times. The chain joins TRBV9 to TRBJ2-1, with 7 positions matching TRBD2. The CDR3 spans 13 residues. V dropped 7 bases and J dropped 9; count of bases not matched to a gene: 10. Germline CDR1 SGDLS, CDR2 YYNGEE. The CDR3 loop is CASEGGGSGEQFF. CDR3 in DNA: TGTGCCAGCGAGGGCGGGGGTTCAGGTGAGCAGTTCTTC.

Concerning this clonotype itself: Sequence at one end of the junction differs from germline and may be a read error. The V call is TRBV6-2 or TRBV6-3, the J call TRBJ1-2, with 7 bases lining up with TRBD1. CDR1 is MNHEY and CDR2 is SVGEGT in the germline V gene. The CDR3 covers 13 residues. The CDR3 DNA sequence: TGTGCCATCAGTCAGGGGACAGCCTATGGCTACACCTTC. This translates into CAISQGTAYGYTF.

This clonotype has a count of ten or more. This chain links TRBV5-1 with TRBJ2-2; tentatively, D is TRBD1 (6 bases). Trimming removed 4 bases at V and 0 bases at J, with 19 bases between. The CDR3 extends over 18 amino acids. Germline V gene lookup returns CDR1 SGHRS and CDR2 YFSETQ. The CDR3 DNA sequence: TGCGCCAGCAGCCCGTGGGACACCCAAAGGGCGAACACCGGGGAGCTGTTTTTT. Its translation is CASSPWDTQRANTGELFF.

This chain uses TRBV4-3 with TRBJ2-7; 9 bases are shared with TRBD2. Germline loops: CDR1 LGHNA, CDR2 YSLEER. The CDR3 is made up of 16 amino acids. J gave up 2 bases and V 0 bases, and 5 bases lay outside the gene matches. The CDR3 nucleotides are TGCGCCAGCAGCCAAGAAGTGACTAGCGGAACCTACGAGCAGTACTTC. Its translation: CASSQEVTSGTYEQYF.

This clonotype was counted at least ten times. V and J are TRBV12-3 or TRBV12-4 and TRBJ1-2; D is uncertain. This CDR3 is built from 13 residues. The V and J ends lost 6 bases and 8 bases respectively, with 16 bases between them. The CDR3 loop is CASRRTTKWGYTF. In nucleotides, the CDR3 is TGTGCCAGCAGAAGAACTACCAAGTGGGGCTACACCTTC.

In its sample, this clonotype was seen a few times. The chain employs TRBV5-1 and TRBJ2-2; TRBD2 matches 7 bases. Germline CDR1 and CDR2: SGHRS and YFSETQ. CDR3 length: 17 residues. The J segment lost 8 bases and the V segment lost 6 bases, leaving 19 bases of the junction unmatched. CDR3 loop: CASNSGSGTTLSGELFF. Written as DNA, the CDR3 is TGCGCCAGCAATTCGGGATCCGGGACTACTCTTTCAGGGGAGCTGTTTTTT.

This clonotype has at least ten counts. This chain joins TRBV5-1 and TRBJ2-3; 8 nucleotides line up with TRBD2. Germline V CDR1 and CDR2: SGHRS, YFSETQ. This CDR3 spans 13 amino acids. J was trimmed by 11 bases and V by 4 bases; bases with no gene match: 9. The DNA of the CDR3 is TGCGCCAGCAGCCTCTCGAGCGGGAGTAGGCAGTATTTT. This encodes CASSLSSGSRQYF. Full variable domain (missing parts from reference TRBV5-1 and TRBJ2-3): KAGVTQTPRYLIKTRGQQVTLSCSPISGHRSVSWYQQTPGQGLQFLFEYFSETQRNKGNFPGRFSGRQFSNSRSEMNVSTLELGDSALYLCASSLSSGSRQYFGPGTRLTVL.

This clonotype showed up just a few times. V is TRBV4-3 and J is TRBJ2-3; D call uncertain. Trimming removed 6 bases from V and 6 bases from J, with 13 bases in between. CDR3 size: 13 residues. CDR1 is LGHNA, CDR2 YSLEER, per germline. CDR3 loop: CASRGLGFDTQYF. In DNA, the CDR3 is TGCGCCAGCAGGGGCCTAGGGTTCGATACGCAGTATTTT.

The rearrangement joins TRBV7-3 to TRBJ2-1; weak D call: TRBD2 (5 bases). The V gene's germline CDR1 is SGHTA and CDR2 FQGTGA. This CDR3 has 15 amino acids. Trimming shortened V by 4 bases and J by 6 bases, and 16 bases separated the two germline ends. CDR3: CASSSLAALTNEQFF. The DNA of the CDR3 is TGTGCCAGCAGCTCTCTAGCAGCGTTGACCAATGAGCAGTTCTTC.

This clonotype was counted only a few times. The gene calls are TRBV20-1 and TRBJ2-1; 7 bases are shared with TRBD2. V dropped 1 base and J dropped 0; count of bases not matched to a gene: 9. This CDR3 is built from 17 residues. Germline V gives CDR1 DFQATT, CDR2 SNEGSKA (reference sequence). CDR3 sequence: CSARGGSGLHSYNEQFF. DNA of the CDR3: TGCAGTGCTAGAGGGGGTAGCGGGCTACACTCCTACAATGAGCAGTTCTTC.

The sample holds many counts of this clonotype. CDR3 amino acids: CASRPPGGQETQYF. The CDR3 DNA follows: TGTGCCAGCAGACCTCCAGGGGGACAAGAGACCCAGTACTTC. This chain uses TRBV28 with TRBJ2-5; 7 bases fit TRBD1. Germline lookup yields CDR1 MDHEN and CDR2 SYDVKM. The CDR3 runs to 14 residues. The V and J ends lost 6 bases and 2 bases, in that order; junction bases with no gene match: 6.

J is TRBJ1-4 and V is TRBV24-1, with D perhaps TRBD1 (6 bases). The CDR3 contains 15 residues. Germline CDR1 reads KGHDR; CDR2 reads SFDVKD. The ends were cut back, 3 bases at V and 8 bases at J, with 15 bases in the middle. CDR3 sequence (DNA): TGTGCCACCAGTGATCCTCGGGGGGCAGGAGAAAAACTGTTTTTT. It encodes CATSDPRGAGEKLFF.

This clonotype was seen ten or more times. At one boundary the junction diverges from the germline segment, which might be a read error. The chain has TRBV10-3 and TRBJ2-2, with 7 bases matching TRBD1. Looked up from germline, CDR1 is ENHRY and CDR2 is SYGVKD. The CDR3 is 14 residues long. The CDR3 loop reads CAIGDRADTGELFF. In nucleotides, the CDR3 is TGTGCCATCGGTGACAGGGCGGACACCGGGGAGCTGTTTTTT.

The J gene is TRBJ1-1, the V gene TRBV29-1, with no clear D. V lost 4 bases to trimming and J lost 0 bases, with 3 bases between them. The CDR3 contains 11 residues. Germline loops: CDR1 SQVTM, CDR2 ANQGSEA. CDR3 loop: CSVVMNTEAFF. The CDR3 region has the DNA TGCAGCGTTGTGATGAACACTGAAGCTTTCTTT.

The rearrangement joins TRBV11-1 to TRBJ2-7; D tentatively reads TRBD1 or TRBD2 (5 bases each). CDR1 and CDR2 (germline): SGHAT, FQDESV (reference sequence). The CDR3 extends over 14 amino acids. V was pared by 4 bases and J by 0 bases, with 10 bases between. The CDR3 sequence: CASSWDGLSYEQYV. CDR3 DNA sequence: TGTGCCAGCAGCTGGGACGGCCTCTCCTACGAGCAGTACGTC.

This clonotype appeared many times. The chain carries TRBV20-1 and TRBJ2-3; TRBD1 agrees at 7 bases. The CDR3 extends over 14 amino acids. CDR1 DFQATT and CDR2 SNEGSKA come from the germline V gene (reference sequence). Trimming at V came to 0 bases and at J to 11 bases, leaving 11 bases not matched to a gene. The CDR3 reads CSARDQGVQGKQYF. As DNA, the CDR3 is TGCAGTGCTAGAGATCAGGGGGTGCAGGGAAAGCAGTATTTT.

The gene calls are TRBV12-3 or TRBV12-4 and TRBJ2-2; D remains ambiguous. The CDR3 spans 15 residues. V lost 3 bases to trimming and J lost 1 base, with 9 bases between them. CDR3 protein: CASSFQKGNTGELFF. CDR3 nucleotides: TGTGCCAGCAGTTTCCAAAAGGGGAACACCGGGGAGCTGTTTTTT.

At least ten counts were recorded for this clonotype. This chain connects TRBV7-7 to TRBJ2-1; 8 bases line up with TRBD2. Germline V gene data show CDR1 as SSHAT and CDR2 as FNYEAQ (reference sequence). The CDR3 is made up of 17 amino acids. The ends lost 6 bases at V and 0 bases at J; junction bases unmatched: 10. CDR3 sequence (DNA): TGTGCCAGCAGTTCACACGCCGGGACTAGCTCCTACAATGAGCAGTTCTTC. Its protein product is CASSSHAGTSSYNEQFF. The full variable domain, its missing parts supplied by reference TRBV7-7 and TRBJ2-1, is GAGVSQSPRYKVTKRGQDVTLRCDPISSHATLYWYQQALGQGPEFLTYFNYEAQPDKSGLPSDRFSAERPEGSISTLTIQRTEQRDSAMYRCASSSHAGTSSYNEQFFGPGTRLTVL.

This clonotype was detected ten times or more. The rearrangement links TRBV24-1 to TRBJ2-1, with 8 nucleotides matching TRBD2. V shed 3 bases and J 6 bases; nucleotides not matched to a gene: 6. The CDR3 spans 15 residues. The germline V gene has CDR1 KGHDR and CDR2 SFDVKD. The CDR3 here is CATSDGAGVGNEQFF. CDR3 nucleotide sequence: TGTGCCACCAGTGATGGAGCGGGAGTTGGCAATGAGCAGTTCTTC.